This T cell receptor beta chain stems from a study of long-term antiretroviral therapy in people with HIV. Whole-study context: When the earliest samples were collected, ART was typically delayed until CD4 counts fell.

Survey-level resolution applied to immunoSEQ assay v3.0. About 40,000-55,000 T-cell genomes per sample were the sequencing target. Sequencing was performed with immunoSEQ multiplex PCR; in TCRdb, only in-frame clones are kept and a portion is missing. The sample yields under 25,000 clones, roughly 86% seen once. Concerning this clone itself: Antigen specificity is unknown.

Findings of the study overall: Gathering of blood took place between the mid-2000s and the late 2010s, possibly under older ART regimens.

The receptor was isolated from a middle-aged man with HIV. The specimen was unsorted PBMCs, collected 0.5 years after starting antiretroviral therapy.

In DNA form, the CDR3 reads TGTGCCAGCAGTCCTAATAGCTTTGGGTGGGGTACGCAGTATTTT. This codes for CASSPNSFGWGTQYF. This chain links TRBV6-5 with TRBJ2-3; no definite D call. This CDR3 spans 15 amino acids. CDR1 and CDR2 from the germline V gene are MNHEY and SVGAGI. The ends were cut back, 5 bases at V and 8 bases at J, with 20 bases in the middle.